This TCR beta chain was profiled in a study of blood T cells in healthy people across ages (dated by TCRdb to about 2015). With respect to the entire study: In model experiments, template switching captured roughly one uniquely barcoded TCR beta cDNA molecule for every two T cells. The donors were split into four age groups: young (average about 16 years), middle-aged (39), aged (62) and long-lived (about 82). Age-related changes in TCR beta repertoire diversity were measured in the study by deep sequencing normalized with unique cDNA molecular identifiers. To avoid experimental bias, donors of different ages were spread randomly across the sequencing lanes. Two additional independent replicas of 1 million unique cDNA reads from the same blood draw were analyzed for two donors (one aged 18 to 30 and one aged 80 or older).

Details on this clonotype: This receptor's antigen is unknown. The sample holds no much larger clone one base away, and base qualities are not on file.

Library preparation employed 5' RACE. The instrument given in TCRdb is Illumina HiSeq 2500. The second PCR ran for about 6 to 12 cycles and used a J-beta primer mix along with a sample-barcoded 5' primer. Each TCR beta cDNA molecule received a unique molecular identifier from a template-switch 5' adaptor carrying 12 random nucleotides. Each sample yielded at least 3 million CDR3-containing paired-end reads. First-strand cDNA was synthesized from all RNA with the Mint cDNA synthesis kit, primed by a TRBC-specific oligonucleotide. Following uracil-DNA glycosylase treatment, a first 18-cycle PCR with universal primers M1SS and BC2_uni_R was performed on all cDNA. The study's processing was this. Each sample was normalized by randomly selecting 1 million high-quality reads, each carrying a distinct molecular identifier. Instead of being binned into consensus sequences, reads with shared molecular identifiers were discarded. MiTCR, run with a Q25 quality threshold and the strictest error-elimination algorithm, handled CDR3 identification, clonotype clustering and error correction. A nonparametric unseen species model using Euler transformation provided a lower-bound estimate of total TCR beta diversity. TCRdb reran the public reads through fastp at Q25 and MiXCR, keeping productive beta chains. Every distinct CDR3 protein forms one entry, paired with its most common genes and DNA. The V and J calls follow TCRdb's processing rather than the paper's. The sample profile shows hundreds of thousands of distinct CDR3 sequences; under 70% of them were found once. Around 37% of the sample lies in the top ten.

The donors were a few dozen Caucasian individuals from Russia, aged roughly 6 to 100 years, who were systemically healthy. Around 10 milliliters of peripheral blood were collected from each donor into EDTA-treated Vacutainer tubes. Ficoll-Paque density-gradient centrifugation was used to isolate PBMCs, with at least 7 million per sample. Total RNA was extracted from PBMCs with Trizol reagent, with at least 6 micrograms obtained per sample. For every donor, an aliquot of PBMCs went through flow cytometry to measure the percentages of naive CD45RAhigh/CD27high T cells. Broader findings and caveats from the paper: Estimates of total diversity based on one million sequenced T cells were regarded as lower bounds and as underestimates. Observed TCR beta diversity per million T cells fell roughly linearly with age, and a significant reduction was already apparent by age roughly 40. There was a strong correlation between observed TCR beta diversity and the percentage of naive T cells measured by flow cytometry. Because profiling used bulk unsorted PBMCs, naive and antigen-experienced compartments could not be compared conclusively. The long-lived group showed more naive CD4+ T cells, fewer expanded clones and increased TCR diversity than the aged group, suggesting age selection. Because the CMV infection status of the donors was unknown, age-related changes in expanded clonotypes may potentially have been confounded.

The sequencing sample was made of blood. This TCR was recovered from a man between 60 and 75 years old in good health.

The DNA sequence follows: TGTGCCAGCAGTTTACAGGACAAGCAGTACTTC. This is translated as CASSLQDKQYF. The chain couples TRBV12-3 or TRBV12-4 to TRBJ2-5, with a tentative D gene TRBD1 over 5 matching bases. Deletion took 2 bases off V and 11 bases off J, with a span of 9 bases between the germline ends. Counted from cysteine to phenylalanine, this CDR3 has 11 amino acids. Of all the DNA, just the CDR3 is kept, 33 bases in frame from base 1.